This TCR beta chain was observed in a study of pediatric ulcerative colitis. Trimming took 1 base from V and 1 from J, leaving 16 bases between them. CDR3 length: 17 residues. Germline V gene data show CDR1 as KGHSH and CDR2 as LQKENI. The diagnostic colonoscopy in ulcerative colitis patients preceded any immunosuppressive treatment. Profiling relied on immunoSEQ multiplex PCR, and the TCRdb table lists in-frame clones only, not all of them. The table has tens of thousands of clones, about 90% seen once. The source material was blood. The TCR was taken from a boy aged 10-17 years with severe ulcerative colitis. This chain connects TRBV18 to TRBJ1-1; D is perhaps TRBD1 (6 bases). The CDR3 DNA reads TGTGCCAGCTCACCACTACCGGGGGGCGAAGGGAACACTGAAGCTTTCTTT. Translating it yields CASSPLPGGEGNTEAFF. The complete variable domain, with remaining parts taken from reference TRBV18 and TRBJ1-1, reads NAGVMQNPRHLVRRRGQEARLRCSPMKGHSHVYWYRQLPEEGLKFMVYLQKENIIDESGMPKERFSAEFPKEGPSILRIQQVVRGDSAAYFCASSPLPGGEGNTEAFFGQGTRLTVV.